The 23 T cell receptor beta chains in this list originate from one sample, sequenced in a study of T cells in Graves' hyperthyroidism and ophthalmopathy (dated by TCRdb to the late 2010s). Preparation of the library involved multiplex PCR. The sample was run on an Illumina HiSeq 2000. The TCR beta CDR3 regions were amplified from RNA transcripts. A first-round RT-PCR of the TCR CDR3 used the HTBI primer set with the Qiagen OneStep RT-PCR kit. TCRdb trimmed public reads at Q25 via fastp, called clones via MiXCR and kept in-frame beta chains. Identical CDR3 proteins give one entry, which carries the most common genes and DNA. Across this sample there are a few hundred thousand distinct CDR3 sequences, with 17% seen only once. Of the sample, roughly 55% is held by the ten largest clones. Sequenced sample: blood. The source of these receptors is a woman between 45 and 60 years old with Graves' hyperthyroidism.

This clonotype was observed a few times. Being one base from a much bigger clone, this may be a read error. V and J are TRBV7-9 and TRBJ2-7; D is undetermined. The germline V and J ends were trimmed by 0 bases and 0 bases, with 12 bases remaining between them. The CDR3 has 16 residues. Germline CDR1 reads SEHNR; CDR2 reads FQNEAQ (reference sequence). The DNA for the CDR3 is TGTGCCAGCAGCTTAGCCCTTCTCGTGAGCTCCTACGAGCAGTACTTC. Translating it yields CASSLALLVSSYEQYF. Filled out from reference TRBV7-9 and TRBJ2-7, the complete variable domain reads DTGVSQNPRHKITKRGQNVTFRCDPISEHNRLYWYRQTLGQGPEFLTYFQNEAQLEKSRLLSDRFSAERPKGSFSTLEIQRTEQGDSAMYLCASSLALLVSSYEQYFGPGTRLTVT.

This clonotype was seen ten or more times. The chain recombines TRBV5-1 with TRBJ1-1; no firm D call. CDR3 length equals 16 residues. Trimming stripped 5 bases from V and 0 bases from J, with 17 bases between. CDR1 and CDR2 from the germline V gene are SGHRS and YFSETQ. For the CDR3, the DNA is TGCGCCAGCAGTTTTTTGGGAGATAGGCTGAACACTGAAGCTTTCTTT. Its protein is CASSFLGDRLNTEAFF.

This clonotype was counted many times. V gene TRBV27 combines with J gene TRBJ1-1, with D unclear. Germline V gene lookup returns CDR1 MNHEY and CDR2 SMNVEV (reference sequence). Trimming removed 6 bases from V and 4 bases from J, with 12 bases in between. The CDR3 sequence is 13 residues long. Written as DNA, the CDR3 is TGTGCCAGCAGCTTCCAAGTGGGCACTGAAGCTTTCTTT. It yields the protein CASSFQVGTEAFF.

This rearrangement joins TRBV7-2 to TRBJ2-7; TRBD1 is a possible D gene (6 bases). CDR1 and CDR2 from the germline V gene are SGHTA and FQGNSA. The length of the CDR3 is 15 residues. Trimming pared 6 bases from V and 1 base from J, leaving 16 bases between. The CDR3 spells CASRDTGWKSYEQYF. The CDR3 nucleotides read TGTGCCAGCAGGGACACAGGGTGGAAATCCTACGAGCAGTACTTC. The entire variable domain, with the rest obtained from reference TRBV7-2 and TRBJ2-7, is as follows: GAGVSQSPSNKVTEKGKDVELRCDPISGHTALYWYRQSLGQGLEFLIYFQGNSAPDKSGLPSDRFSAERTGGSVSTLTIQRTQQEDSAVYLCASRDTGWKSYEQYFGPGTRLTVT.

This clonotype occurred many times. The chain links TRBV6-1 to TRBJ2-1; the match to TRBD1 covers 7 bases. Germline V gene sequence: CDR1 MNHNS, CDR2 SASEGT. Germline trimming cut 9 bases from V and 0 bases from J; bases unmatched to any gene: 5. CDR3 length: 14 residues. The CDR3 here is CASFQGDSYNEQFF. The CDR3 bases are TGTGCCAGTTTTCAGGGGGACTCCTACAATGAGCAGTTCTTC.

This clonotype came up many times. The chain employs TRBV6-4 and TRBJ2-3; D remains ambiguous. Germline loops: CDR1 MRHNA, CDR2 SNTAGT. There are 14 residues in the CDR3. V gave up 0 bases and J gave up 2 bases, with 6 bases separating them. The CDR3 loop is CASSDSSITDTQYF. The CDR3 bases are TGTGCCAGCAGTGACTCCTCGATCACAGATACGCAGTATTTT.

In this sample, this clonotype turned up many times. V is TRBV7-6 and J is TRBJ1-1; TRBD1 matches 8 bases. V dropped 7 bases and J dropped 1; count of bases not matched to a gene: 14. Germline CDR1 and CDR2: SGHVS and FNYEAQ. The CDR3 is 17 residues long. CDR3 DNA: TGTGCCAGCAACTCTAAACCCGGACAGGGTGCGAACACTGAAGCTTTCTTT. As protein: CASNSKPGQGANTEAFF.

This clonotype was seen repeatedly, ten times or more. V is TRBV3-1 and J is TRBJ1-1; D is ambiguous. The CDR3 has 17 residues. Per germline, CDR1 LGHDT and CDR2 YNNKEL (reference sequence). The V gene lost 0 bases and the J gene lost 1 base, with 15 bases spanning the gap. CDR3 coding DNA: TGTGCCAGCAGCCAAGATCACCCAGTTATTGGGAACACTGAAGCTTTCTTT. Residues: CASSQDHPVIGNTEAFF.

In this sample, this clonotype turned up a few times. The chain couples TRBV4-1 to TRBJ2-7, with a weak D call TRBD1 (6 bases). This CDR3 has 16 residues. Trimming removed 0 bases at V and 1 base at J, with 13 bases between. Germline V gene sequence: CDR1 MGHRA, CDR2 YSYEKL. The CDR3 loop is CASSQEGHGASYEQYF. The CDR3 DNA sequence: TGCGCCAGCAGCCAAGAGGGACACGGGGCATCCTACGAGCAGTACTTC.

This clonotype was seen at least ten times. The rearrangement links TRBV27 to TRBJ2-3, with TRBD1 matching 8 bases. This CDR3 is built from 18 residues. Germline V gives CDR1 MNHEY, CDR2 SMNVEV (reference sequence). V lost 7 bases and J lost 0; bases outside the gene matches: 15. The chain's CDR3 is CASTHWGVQGASTDTQYF. CDR3 DNA sequence: TGTGCCAGCACCCACTGGGGGGTCCAGGGGGCGAGCACAGATACGCAGTATTTT.

This clonotype showed up just a few times. The chain couples TRBV6-1 to TRBJ1-5; perhaps TRBD1 as D (6 bases). CDR1 and CDR2 (germline): MNHNS, SASEGT. Trimming removed 4 bases from V and 0 bases from J, with 10 bases in between. The CDR3 length is 15 residues. CDR3 nucleotide sequence: TGTGCCAGCAGTGTATTCAGGGGTAGCAATCAGCCCCAGCATTTT. Its translation: CASSVFRGSNQPQHF.

The gene calls are TRBV10-3 and TRBJ2-4; D unresolved. The germline V gene encodes CDR1 ENHRY and CDR2 SYGVKD. CDR3 size: 15 residues. The germline V and J ends were trimmed by 0 bases and 0 bases, with 6 bases remaining between them. This CDR3 reads CAISESWGAKNIQYF. As DNA, the CDR3 is TGTGCCATCAGTGAGTCGTGGGGAGCCAAAAACATTCAGTACTTC.

This chain joins TRBV27 and TRBJ1-1; D ambiguous. V was trimmed by 9 bases and J by 9 bases, leaving 14 bases between them. The length of the CDR3 is 11 residues. CDR1 MNHEY and CDR2 SMNVEV come from the germline V gene (reference sequence). The CDR3 loop reads CASSILGKAFF. The CDR3 region has the DNA TGTGCCAGTAGTATTCTGGGAAAAGCTTTCTTT.

This clonotype has ten or more counts. This chain connects TRBV28 to TRBJ2-3; TRBD2 is a possible D gene (6 bases). Germline V gives CDR1 MDHEN, CDR2 SYDVKM. The CDR3 spans 14 residues. Trimming left V 6 bases short and J 0 bases short, with 10 bases between. In DNA, the CDR3 is TGTGCCAGCAGCATGGCGGGAAGCACAGATACGCAGTATTTT. Protein sequence: CASSMAGSTDTQYF.

The sample holds a few counts of this clonotype. The V gene is TRBV3-1, the J gene TRBJ2-5, with TRBD2 matching 7 bases. Germline V gene lookup returns CDR1 LGHDT and CDR2 YNNKEL (reference sequence). Trimming at V came to 3 bases and at J to 5 bases, leaving 12 bases not matched to a gene. The CDR3 runs 16 residues. The CDR3 region has the DNA TGTGCCAGCAGCCAGCTTTTGGGAGGGCCGGGGGAGACCCAGTACTTC. Translating it yields CASSQLLGGPGETQYF.

A remark on this clonotype: Being one base from a much bigger clone, this may be a read error. The J gene is TRBJ2-5, the V gene TRBV30; 8 bases align to TRBD1. The CDR3 runs 12 residues. Unmatched junction bases numbered 5, after V lost 4 bases and J lost 7 bases. Germline assignment: CDR1 GTSNPN and CDR2 SVGIG (reference sequence). In DNA form, the CDR3 reads TGTGCCTGGACTGGGACAGGAAGGACCCAGTACTTC. It yields the protein CAWTGTGRTQYF. Complete variable domain (other parts from reference TRBV30 and TRBJ2-5): SQTIHQWPATLVQPVGSPLSLECTVEGTSNPNLYWYRQAAGRGLQLLFYSVGIGQISSEVPQNLSASRPQDRQFILSSKKLLLSDSGFYLCAWTGTGRTQYFGPGTRLLVL.

In its sample, this clonotype was seen many times. The J gene is TRBJ2-1, the V gene TRBV2; no clear D. Germline loops: CDR1 SNHLY, CDR2 FYNNEI. Between the trimmed V and J ends, which lost 6 bases and 7 bases, there was a span of 10 bases. CDR3 length equals 12 residues. The CDR3 nucleotides read TGTGCCAGCAGGACCGGCGAGAATGAGCAGTTCTTC. Its translation: CASRTGENEQFF. Together with reference TRBV2 and TRBJ2-1, the CDR3 gives the full variable domain: EPEVTQTPSHQVTQMGQEVILRCVPISNHLYFYWYRQILGQKVEFLVSFYNNEISEKSEIFDDQFSVERPDGSNFTLKIRSTKLEDSAMYFCASRTGENEQFFGPGTRLTVL.

This clonotype was counted ten times or more. CDR3 amino acids: CASSPRARDEQYF. As DNA, the CDR3 is TGTGCCAGCAGTCCCAGGGCGAGGGACGAGCAGTACTTC. The chain recombines TRBV28 with TRBJ2-7; perhaps D is TRBD1 or TRBD2 (5 bases each). CDR3 size: 13 residues. The germline V and J ends were trimmed by 5 bases and 5 bases, with 13 bases remaining between them. Germline CDR1 is MDHEN and CDR2 is SYDVKM.

The sample holds many counts of this clonotype. The CDR3 DNA sequence: TGTGCCACCAGCAGAGCAGGGACAGCAACAGATACGCAGTATTTT. It specifies CATSRAGTATDTQYF. The chain is built from TRBV15 and TRBJ2-3, with 7 positions matching TRBD1. Germline assignment: CDR1 LNHNV and CDR2 YYDKDF (reference sequence). CDR3 size: 15 residues. The V segment lost 1 base and the J segment 3 bases; nucleotides outside the gene matches: 4.

A single count supports this clonotype. A junction boundary mismatches the germline segment, possibly from a read error. The chain uses TRBV19 and TRBJ2-4, with D perhaps TRBD1 (6 bases). The CDR3 sequence is 15 residues long. Per germline, CDR1 LNHDA and CDR2 SQIVND (reference sequence). CDR3 bases: TGTGCCAGTAGTACGCAGACAGGACTCAAAAACATTCAGTGCTTC. Its protein product is CASSTQTGLKNIQCF. Drawing the rest from reference TRBV19 and TRBJ2-4, the complete variable domain is DGGITQSPKYLFRKEGQNVTLSCEQNLNHDAMYWYRQDPGQGLRLIYYSQIVNDFQKGDIAEGYSVSREKKESFPLTVTSAQKNPTAFYLCASSTQTGLKNIQCFGAGTRLSVL.

At least ten counts were recorded for this clonotype. The genes are TRBV10-3 and TRBJ2-1; weak D call: TRBD1 (6 bases). Trimming pared 5 bases from V and 8 bases from J, leaving 7 bases between. The CDR3 has 11 residues. The V gene's germline CDR1 is ENHRY and CDR2 SYGVKD. CDR3 DNA sequence: TGTGCCATCAGTTACAGGGATGAGCAGTTCTTC. Translation gives CAISYRDEQFF.

The V and J genes are TRBV5-1 and TRBJ1-1; 7 nucleotides align to TRBD1. Germline V lookup: CDR1 SGHRS, CDR2 YFSETQ. V was clipped by 5 bases and J by 1 base; unmatched bases: 5. The CDR3 consists of 14 residues. CDR3 in DNA: TGCGCCAGCAGACAGGGGTTTGGGAACACTGAAGCTTTCTTT. Translation: CASRQGFGNTEAFF.

The sample holds one count of this clonotype. The chain carries TRBV5-1 and TRBJ2-3; D might be TRBD1 or TRBD2, each matching 5 bases. V gave up 6 bases and J gave up 3 bases, with 14 bases separating them. The length of the CDR3 is 14 residues. Germline-derived CDR1 and CDR2 are SGHRS and YFSETQ. The chain's CDR3 is CASTPSGATDTQYF. The DNA of the CDR3 is TGCGCCAGCACCCCATCCGGGGCAACAGATACGCAGTATTTT. The whole variable domain, remainder taken from reference TRBV5-1 and TRBJ2-3, is KAGVTQTPRYLIKTRGQQVTLSCSPISGHRSVSWYQQTPGQGLQFLFEYFSETQRNKGNFPGRFSGRQFSNSRSEMNVSTLELGDSALYLCASTPSGATDTQYFGPGTRLTVL.